The rows below give T cell receptor beta chains drawn from one sample of a study of T cell responses to AZD1222 COVID-19 vaccine. Measured with immunoSEQ multiplex PCR; TCRdb has only the in-frame clones, and not every one. The sample lists fewer than 30,000 clones, 86% occurring once. Sequencing was performed on peripheral blood, taken 28 days after the second AZD1222 dose. These receptors all stem from an adult who received the AZD1222 COVID-19 vaccine. The CDR3 runs from the conserved cysteine through the conserved F or W. Fields, in order: D gene, V gene, clone size, J gene, CDR3 DNA, CDR3 protein. A D gene is named only where the DNA matches it firmly. Only part of the rows carry a size: once, few, many, or a class if the clone is expanded.

d_gene: .
v_gene: TRBV28
abundance: .
j_gene: TRBJ1-4
CDR3nt: TGTGCCAGCAGCAACCGGCGGCAGACTAATGAAAAACTGTTTTTT
CDR3aa: CASSNRRQTNEKLFF

d_gene: .
v_gene: TRBV18
abundance: .
j_gene: TRBJ2-7
CDR3nt: TGTGCCAGCTCACCATCCCGGGGCCTCGGAGCCTCCTACGAGCAGTACTTC
CDR3aa: CASSPSRGLGASYEQYF

d_gene: TRBD1
v_gene: TRBV4-2
abundance: .
j_gene: TRBJ1-1
CDR3nt: TGTGCCAGCAGCCAAGCCGCCGGGACAGACGCCGGCACTGAAGCTTTCTTT
CDR3aa: CASSQAAGTDAGTEAFF

d_gene: TRBD1
v_gene: TRBV6-1
abundance: once
j_gene: TRBJ1-4
CDR3nt: TGTGCCAGCAGTGAGCGCACAGGGGGACGAACGGAAAAACTGTTTTTT
CDR3aa: CASSERTGGRTEKLFF

d_gene: .
v_gene: TRBV15
abundance: .
j_gene: TRBJ1-1
CDR3nt: TGTGCCACCAGCATAGGACGGGCTGGGCACCAGGAAGCTTTCTTT
CDR3aa: CATSIGRAGHQEAFF

d_gene: .
v_gene: TRBV30
abundance: .
j_gene: TRBJ1-1
CDR3nt: TGTGCCTGGACCCTCGGCCGGGGGGCGCCCAAAGGAGCTTTCTTT
CDR3aa: CAWTLGRGAPKGAFF

d_gene: .
v_gene: TRBV9
abundance: .
j_gene: TRBJ1-2
CDR3nt: TGTGCCAGCAGCCCGCCGGTTCCTAACTATGGCTACACCTTC
CDR3aa: CASSPPVPNYGYTF

d_gene: .
v_gene: TRBV29-1
abundance: .
j_gene: TRBJ1-4
CDR3nt: TGCAGCGTTGAATTCCGAGGGGTTAATGAAAAACTGTTTTTT
CDR3aa: CSVEFRGVNEKLFF

d_gene: .
v_gene: TRBV29-1
abundance: .
j_gene: TRBJ2-7
CDR3nt: TGCAGCGTTGCGTGGGGGGCAGGGGCGGTTGGTAGGCAGTACTTC
CDR3aa: CSVAWGAGAVGRQYF

d_gene: .
v_gene: TRBV5-4
abundance: .
j_gene: TRBJ2-5
CDR3nt: TGTGCCAGCAGCTTACCGGGGGATCAAGAGACCCAGTACTTC
CDR3aa: CASSLPGDQETQYF

d_gene: .
v_gene: TRBV5-5
abundance: .
j_gene: TRBJ1-3
CDR3nt: TGTGCCAGCAGCTTGGGTGGGCCGAACTCTGGAAACACCATATATTTT
CDR3aa: CASSLGGPNSGNTIYF

d_gene: .
v_gene: TRBV28
abundance: once
j_gene: TRBJ2-7
CDR3nt: TGTGCCAGCAGAGAACAGGGATCCCCGCGGGAGTACTTC
CDR3aa: CASREQGSPREYF

d_gene: TRBD1
v_gene: TRBV6-5
abundance: .
j_gene: TRBJ1-4
CDR3nt: TGTGCCAGCAGAACGACAGGGGGTAATGAAAAACTGTTTTTT
CDR3aa: CASRTTGGNEKLFF

d_gene: .
v_gene: TRBV20-1
abundance: .
j_gene: TRBJ2-5
CDR3nt: TGCAGTGCTTGGAGAGGGGAGACCCAGTACTTC
CDR3aa: CSAWRGETQYF

d_gene: .
v_gene: TRBV2
abundance: .
j_gene: TRBJ1-1
CDR3nt: TGTGCCAGCAGCCAATTCGGAGAGGGGAACACTGAAGCTTTCTTT
CDR3aa: CASSQFGEGNTEAFF

d_gene: TRBD1
v_gene: TRBV6-5
abundance: once
j_gene: TRBJ2-2
CDR3nt: TGTGCCAGCACCCGACAGGGAAATTCGGCCGGGGAGCTGTTTTTT
CDR3aa: CASTRQGNSAGELFF

d_gene: TRBD1
v_gene: TRBV2
abundance: .
j_gene: TRBJ2-2
CDR3nt: TGTGCCAGCAAGGGACAGGGGAGGACCGGGGAGCTGTTTTTT
CDR3aa: CASKGQGRTGELFF

d_gene: .
v_gene: TRBV12-3/TRBV12-4
abundance: .
j_gene: TRBJ1-1
CDR3nt: TGTGCCAGCTACAGATCACAGAACACTGAAGCTTTCTTT
CDR3aa: CASYRSQNTEAFF

d_gene: TRBD1
v_gene: TRBV2
abundance: .
j_gene: TRBJ1-1
CDR3nt: TGTGCCAGCAAATGGACAGGCACTGAAGCTTTCTTT
CDR3aa: CASKWTGTEAFF

d_gene: .
v_gene: TRBV5-5
abundance: .
j_gene: TRBJ2-5
CDR3nt: TGTGCCAGCAGCTTGTTCTCGGGCCAAGAGACCCAGTACTTC
CDR3aa: CASSLFSGQETQYF

d_gene: .
v_gene: TRBV5-5
abundance: .
j_gene: TRBJ2-7
CDR3nt: TGTGCCAGCAGCCCCGGGCGGATCAATACCTACGAGCAGTACTTC
CDR3aa: CASSPGRINTYEQYF

d_gene: .
v_gene: TRBV28
abundance: .
j_gene: TRBJ1-2
CDR3nt: TGTGCCAGCAGCCCCCCTGGGCCGATCGGCTACACCTTC
CDR3aa: CASSPPGPIGYTF

d_gene: .
v_gene: TRBV6-1
abundance: few
j_gene: TRBJ2-6
CDR3nt: TGTGCCAGCAGTGAAGCTGGTTTTGCTGGGGCCAACGTCCTGACTTTC
CDR3aa: CASSEAGFAGANVLTF

d_gene: TRBD1
v_gene: TRBV2
abundance: .
j_gene: TRBJ1-1
CDR3nt: TGTGCCAGCAGTGACGACAGGGCCAACACTGAAGCTTTCTTT
CDR3aa: CASSDDRANTEAFF

d_gene: .
v_gene: TRBV28
abundance: .
j_gene: TRBJ1-1
CDR3nt: TGTGCCAGCAGCCGCCCCCAGGGTGGTGCAGGGGATGCTTTCTTT
CDR3aa: CASSRPQGGAGDAFF

d_gene: .
v_gene: TRBV7-9
abundance: .
j_gene: TRBJ1-5
CDR3nt: TGTGCCAGCAGCTCCTCAGGGGACTCGAATCAGCCCCAGCATTTT
CDR3aa: CASSSSGDSNQPQHF

d_gene: TRBD1
v_gene: TRBV7-3
abundance: .
j_gene: TRBJ2-5
CDR3nt: TGTGCCAGCAGCCCCGGGGACAGGGCTCGAGAGACCCAGTACTTC
CDR3aa: CASSPGDRARETQYF

d_gene: .
v_gene: TRBV7-6
abundance: .
j_gene: TRBJ2-5
CDR3nt: TGTGCCAGCAGCTATACGACAGTGCCGAGGGAGACCCAGTACTTC
CDR3aa: CASSYTTVPRETQYF

d_gene: .
v_gene: TRBV4-2
abundance: .
j_gene: TRBJ2-7
CDR3nt: TGTGCCAGCAGCCAAGGCAGAAACTACGAGCAGTACTTC
CDR3aa: CASSQGRNYEQYF

d_gene: TRBD1
v_gene: TRBV4-1
abundance: once
j_gene: TRBJ1-1
CDR3nt: TGCGCCAGCAGCCGCCTAGGATTGGGACAGTCGAACACTGAAGCTTTCTTT
CDR3aa: CASSRLGLGQSNTEAFF

d_gene: .
v_gene: TRBV18
abundance: .
j_gene: TRBJ1-5
CDR3nt: TGTGCCAGCTCACCGGGCGGCCGCGATCAGCCCCAGCATTTT
CDR3aa: CASSPGGRDQPQHF

d_gene: TRBD1
v_gene: TRBV7-2
abundance: .
j_gene: TRBJ2-7
CDR3nt: TGTGCCAGCAGCGGACAGGGGGACTACGAGCAGTACTTC
CDR3aa: CASSGQGDYEQYF

d_gene: .
v_gene: TRBV28
abundance: .
j_gene: TRBJ1-1
CDR3nt: TGTGCCAGCAGTGGCAAGGGGTTCCCTGAAGCTTTCTTT
CDR3aa: CASSGKGFPEAFF

d_gene: TRBD1
v_gene: TRBV30
abundance: .
j_gene: TRBJ2-7
CDR3nt: TGTGCCTGGAGTCGACAGGGGGCCGAGCAGTACTTC
CDR3aa: CAWSRQGAEQYF

d_gene: TRBD1
v_gene: TRBV7-2
abundance: .
j_gene: TRBJ1-5
CDR3nt: TGTGCCAGCAGCTTAGCGGGACAGTTAAATCAGCCCCAGCATTTT
CDR3aa: CASSLAGQLNQPQHF

d_gene: TRBD1
v_gene: TRBV6-2/TRBV6-3
abundance: .
j_gene: TRBJ1-5
CDR3nt: TGTGCCAGCAGTTCCGGGACAGGGGTGCGACAGCCCCAGCATTTT
CDR3aa: CASSSGTGVRQPQHF

d_gene: TRBD1
v_gene: TRBV9
abundance: medium-sized
j_gene: TRBJ2-1
CDR3nt: TGTGCCAGCAGCGGACAGGGAGACAATGAGCAGTTCTTC
CDR3aa: CASSGQGDNEQFF

d_gene: .
v_gene: TRBV3-1/TRBV3-2
abundance: .
j_gene: TRBJ2-7
CDR3nt: TGTGCCAGCAGCCACAGCAGCTACGAGCAGTACTTC
CDR3aa: CASSHSSYEQYF

d_gene: .
v_gene: TRBV10-2
abundance: .
j_gene: TRBJ2-4
CDR3nt: TGCGCCAGCACGATGGGAGTGGCCAAAAACATTCAGTACTTC
CDR3aa: CASTMGVAKNIQYF

d_gene: .
v_gene: TRBV6-1
abundance: .
j_gene: TRBJ1-2
CDR3nt: TGTGCCAGCAGTGAATTAGTCGGGAGGGGAGGCTATGGCTACACCTTC
CDR3aa: CASSELVGRGGYGYTF

d_gene: .
v_gene: TRBV7-2
abundance: .
j_gene: TRBJ1-6
CDR3nt: TGTGCCAGCAGCCCCGACGCAGATTCACCCCTCCACTTT
CDR3aa: CASSPDADSPLHF

d_gene: .
v_gene: TRBV7-3
abundance: .
j_gene: TRBJ1-2
CDR3nt: TGTGCCAGCAGCCCGCAGGGAGGGTATGGCTACACCTTC
CDR3aa: CASSPQGGYGYTF

d_gene: .
v_gene: TRBV5-4
abundance: .
j_gene: TRBJ1-1
CDR3nt: TGTGCCAGCAGCTCTGGGGCTGGGAACATGAACACTGAAGCTTTCTTT
CDR3aa: CASSSGAGNMNTEAFF

d_gene: .
v_gene: TRBV6-5
abundance: once
j_gene: TRBJ1-2
CDR3nt: TGTGCCAGCAAACTAACAGAAACCGCTAACTATGGCTACACCTTC
CDR3aa: CASKLTETANYGYTF

d_gene: .
v_gene: TRBV24-1
abundance: .
j_gene: TRBJ2-1
CDR3nt: TGTGCCACCAGTGTCACTAGGGATGAGCAGTTCTTC
CDR3aa: CATSVTRDEQFF

d_gene: .
v_gene: TRBV19
abundance: .
j_gene: TRBJ1-5
CDR3nt: TGTGCCAGTAGTGTCTCCGGGATGAGCAATCAGCCCCAGCATTTT
CDR3aa: CASSVSGMSNQPQHF

d_gene: TRBD1
v_gene: TRBV24-1
abundance: .
j_gene: TRBJ2-3
CDR3nt: TGTGCCACCAGTGGGACAGGGGAGTTGGCAGATACGCAGTATTTT
CDR3aa: CATSGTGELADTQYF

d_gene: TRBD1
v_gene: TRBV5-1
abundance: few
j_gene: TRBJ2-7
CDR3nt: TGCGCCAGCAGCTTCGGGACAGAGACCTACGAGCAGTACTTC
CDR3aa: CASSFGTETYEQYF

d_gene: .
v_gene: TRBV27
abundance: .
j_gene: TRBJ2-1
CDR3nt: TGTGCCAGCGGACTCCCCCCCGTGATTCTCTCCTACAATGAGCAGTTCTTC
CDR3aa: CASGLPPVILSYNEQFF

d_gene: .
v_gene: TRBV7-9
abundance: .
j_gene: TRBJ1-5
CDR3nt: TGTGCCAGCAGCACGAGTGGTCAGCCCCAGCATTTT
CDR3aa: CASSTSGQPQHF

d_gene: TRBD1
v_gene: TRBV2
abundance: .
j_gene: TRBJ2-1
CDR3nt: TGTGCCAGCAGTGAACAGGGGGCTCAGGATGAGCAGTTCTTC
CDR3aa: CASSEQGAQDEQFF

d_gene: .
v_gene: TRBV19
abundance: few
j_gene: TRBJ1-6
CDR3nt: TGTGCCAGTAGTATCGGGGCCAGGACGCCCCTCCACTTT
CDR3aa: CASSIGARTPLHF